Shown below are 16 T cell receptor beta chains from a single sample sequenced in a study of blood T cell repertoires in COVID-19. Assay: immunoSEQ multiplex PCR; the TCRdb copy retains only in-frame clones and omits some. Here the sample spans over 250,000 clones, roughly 85% being singletons. The sequenced material came from peripheral blood. The receptors derive from a man between 50 and 59 years old with active or convalescent COVID-19.

There are a few counts of this clone. The genes are TRBV7-9 and TRBJ2-7, with D possibly TRBD2 on 5 matching bases. The CDR3 contains 14 residues. The V end lost 6 bases, the J end lost 3 bases, and 15 bases lay between the germline ends. CDR1 and CDR2 from the germline V gene are SEHNR and FQNEAQ (reference sequence). This CDR3 reads CASSVVVGDYEQYF. As DNA, the CDR3 is TGTGCCAGCAGTGTAGTGGTCGGGGACTACGAGCAGTACTTC.

This clone was counted once. The chain carries TRBV4-3 and TRBJ1-1, with D unclear. Trimming took 3 bases from V and 0 from J, leaving 5 bases between them. Germline assignment: CDR1 LGHNA and CDR2 YSLEER. The CDR3 is 13 amino acids. CDR3 DNA sequence: TGCGCCAGCAGCCAGGACTTGAACACTGAAGCTTTCTTT. Translating gives CASSQDLNTEAFF.

The V gene is TRBV7-9, the J gene TRBJ1-2, with 7 bases fitting TRBD1. In germline, CDR1 is SEHNR, CDR2 FQNEAQ (reference sequence). The CDR3 is made up of 16 amino acids. After removal of 5 bases from V and 8 bases from J, the junction contained 17 bases not matched to a gene. This CDR3 reads CASSPKLLRQGRGYTF. The CDR3 DNA reads as TGTGCCAGCAGCCCAAAACTCCTTAGACAGGGACGAGGCTACACCTTC.

The V call is TRBV5-1, the J call TRBJ2-2; a possible D gene is TRBD2 (5 bases). V lost 1 base, J lost 7 bases, and 11 bases lay in between. Germline V CDR1 and CDR2: SGHRS, YFSETQ. The CDR3 is 14 residues long. This CDR3 reads CASSLNQRGGELFF. The CDR3 DNA reads as TGCGCCAGCAGCTTGAACCAACGGGGCGGGGAGCTGTTTTTT.

The chain recombines TRBV5-1 with TRBJ2-1, with 12 bases that match TRBD2. Germline loops: CDR1 SGHRS, CDR2 YFSETQ. The length of the CDR3 is 16 residues. V lost 4 bases and J lost 7; bases outside the gene matches: 9. CDR3 sequence (DNA): TGCGCCAGCAGCCCCCAAGGGCTAGCGGGAGGGAATGAGCAGTTCTTC. Translated: CASSPQGLAGGNEQFF.

The V gene is TRBV7-2, the J gene TRBJ1-1, with D possibly matching TRBD1 (5 bases). This CDR3 contains 17 residues. V was pared by 1 base and J by 1 base, with 16 bases between. From germline, CDR1 is SGHTA and CDR2 FQGNSA. The chain's CDR3 is CASSLVPGWVENTEAFF. CDR3 DNA: TGTGCCAGCAGCTTAGTTCCAGGGTGGGTTGAGAACACTGAAGCTTTCTTT.

The chain carries TRBV5-1 and TRBJ1-2; tentatively, D is TRBD1 (6 bases). The CDR3 is 14 amino acids. V lost 1 base to trimming and J lost 5 bases, with 12 bases between them. Germline CDR1 and CDR2: SGHRS and YFSETQ. For the CDR3, the DNA is TGCGCCAGCAGCTTGTCAGGGGACCCTTATGGCTACACCTTC. The encoded protein is CASSLSGDPYGYTF.

The rearrangement joins TRBV28 to TRBJ2-7; 9 bases map to TRBD2. CDR1 MDHEN and CDR2 SYDVKM come from the germline V gene. V dropped 2 bases and J dropped 3; count of bases not matched to a gene: 8. There are 16 residues in the CDR3. The CDR3: CASSLMASGNRYEQYF. In DNA form, the CDR3 reads TGTGCCAGCAGTTTAATGGCTAGCGGGAACCGCTACGAGCAGTACTTC.

The genes are TRBV5-6 and TRBJ2-7; weak D call: TRBD1 (5 bases). This CDR3 contains 15 residues. CDR1 is SGHDT, CDR2 YYEEEE, per germline. V was shortened by 4 bases and J by 2 bases, with 16 bases between the two germline ends. CDR3 bases: TGTGCCAGCAGCCTCTCCCCCACAGGCACCTACGAGCAGTACTTC. Encoded protein: CASSLSPTGTYEQYF.

The chain links TRBV19 to TRBJ1-5; maybe TRBD1 (6 bases). CDR1 LNHDA and CDR2 SQIVND come from the germline V gene (reference sequence). The CDR3 consists of 16 residues. The germline V and J ends were trimmed by 7 bases and 2 bases, with 18 bases remaining between them. The CDR3 DNA reads as TGTGCCAGTAAGGCCGGGACACCCAGGGGCAATCAGCCCCAGCATTTT. Encoded protein: CASKAGTPRGNQPQHF. The complete variable domain, with remaining parts taken from reference TRBV19 and TRBJ1-5, reads DGGITQSPKYLFRKEGQNVTLSCEQNLNHDAMYWYRQDPGQGLRLIYYSQIVNDFQKGDIAEGYSVSREKKESFPLTVTSAQKNPTAFYLCASKAGTPRGNQPQHFGDGTRLSIL.

This clone has just a few counts. The chain carries TRBV6-5 and TRBJ1-1; TRBD1 matches 7 bases. J gave up 2 bases and V 7 bases, and 4 bases lay outside the gene matches. This CDR3 region has 13 residues. Germline CDR1 and CDR2: MNHEY and SVGAGI. In DNA form, the CDR3 reads TGTGCCAGCAAGGGACAGACAAACACTGAAGCTTTCTTT. Translating gives CASKGQTNTEAFF.

The chain uses TRBV11-3 and TRBJ2-1, with TRBD2 as a possible D gene (6 bases). V was shortened by 3 bases and J by 11 bases, with 17 bases between the two germline ends. Germline V CDR1 and CDR2: SGHNT, YENEEA. This CDR3 comprises 14 residues. The CDR3 region has the DNA TGTGCCAGCAGCTTGACCCCTTCTAGCGCCCAGCAGTTCTTC. This encodes CASSLTPSSAQQFF.

The chain combines TRBV2 with TRBJ2-7, with 7 bases matching TRBD2. The CDR3 has 13 amino acids. The germline V gene has CDR1 SNHLY and CDR2 FYNNEI. The junction had 13 bases not matched to a gene; V was cut back by 5 bases and J by 12 bases. In DNA form, the CDR3 reads TGTGCCAGCAGTCGGGACTACCTCCGGGTTCCGTACTTC. It translates to CASSRDYLRVPYF.

This clone has only a few counts. The chain uses TRBV2 and TRBJ1-1, with D uncertain. V was shortened by 8 bases and J by 1 base, with 8 bases between the two germline ends. The CDR3 has 12 amino acids. Germline V gives CDR1 SNHLY, CDR2 FYNNEI. The CDR3 sequence is CASGGSNTEAFF. CDR3 sequence (DNA): TGTGCCAGCGGAGGATCGAACACTGAAGCTTTCTTT. The whole variable domain, remainder taken from reference TRBV2 and TRBJ1-1, is EPEVTQTPSHQVTQMGQEVILRCVPISNHLYFYWYRQILGQKVEFLVSFYNNEISEKSEIFDDQFSVERPDGSNFTLKIRSTKLEDSAMYFCASGGSNTEAFFGQGTRLTVV.

This clone showed up just once. This chain joins TRBV18 and TRBJ1-6; possibly TRBD1 for D (6 bases). Looked up from germline, CDR1 is KGHSH and CDR2 is LQKENI. V lost 2 bases and J lost 6, with 14 bases in between. The CDR3 contains 16 residues. The CDR3 DNA is TGTGCCAGCTCACCAGAACAGGGCGGGAGTAATTCACCCCTCCACTTT. This codes for CASSPEQGGSNSPLHF. The whole variable domain, filled in from reference TRBV18 and TRBJ1-6, reads NAGVMQNPRHLVRRRGQEARLRCSPMKGHSHVYWYRQLPEEGLKFMVYLQKENIIDESGMPKERFSAEFPKEGPSILRIQQVVRGDSAAYFCASSPEQGGSNSPLHFGNGTRLTVT.

The chain carries TRBV6-2 or TRBV6-3 and TRBJ2-5; D gene uncertain. This CDR3 has 13 residues. Trimming took off 5 bases at V and 7 bases at J, with 14 bases between the two ends. Germline CDR1 is MNHEY and CDR2 is SVGEGT. In nucleotides, the CDR3 is TGTGCCAGCAGTCCCCCCGTGCCGGGGACCCAGTACTTC. Protein sequence: CASSPPVPGTQYF.